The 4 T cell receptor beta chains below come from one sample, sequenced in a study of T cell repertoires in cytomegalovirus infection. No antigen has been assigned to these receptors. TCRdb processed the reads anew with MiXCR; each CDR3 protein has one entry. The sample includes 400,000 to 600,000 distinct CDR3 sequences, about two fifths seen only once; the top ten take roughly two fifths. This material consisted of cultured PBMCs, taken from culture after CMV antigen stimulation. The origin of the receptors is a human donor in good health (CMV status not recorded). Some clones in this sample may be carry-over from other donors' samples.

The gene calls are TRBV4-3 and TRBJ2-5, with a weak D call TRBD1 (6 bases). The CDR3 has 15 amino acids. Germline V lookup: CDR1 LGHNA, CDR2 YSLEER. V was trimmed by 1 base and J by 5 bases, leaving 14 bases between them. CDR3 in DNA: TGCGCCAGCAGCCAAGTATCCAGGGGTATGGAGACCCAGTACTTC. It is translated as CASSQVSRGMETQYF.

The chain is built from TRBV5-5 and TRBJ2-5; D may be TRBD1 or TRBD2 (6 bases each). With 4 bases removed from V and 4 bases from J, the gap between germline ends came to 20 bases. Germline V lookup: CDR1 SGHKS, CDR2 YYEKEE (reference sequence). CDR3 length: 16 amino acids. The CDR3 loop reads CASSRGGQPLRETQYF. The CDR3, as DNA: TGTGCCAGCAGCAGGGGAGGACAGCCTTTGCGAGAGACCCAGTACTTC.

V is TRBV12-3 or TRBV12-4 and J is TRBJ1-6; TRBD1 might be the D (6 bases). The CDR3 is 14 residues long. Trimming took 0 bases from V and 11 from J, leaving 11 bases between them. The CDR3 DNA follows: TGTGCCAGCAGTTTAGCAACAGGGAGTACACCCCTCCACTTT. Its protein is CASSLATGSTPLHF.

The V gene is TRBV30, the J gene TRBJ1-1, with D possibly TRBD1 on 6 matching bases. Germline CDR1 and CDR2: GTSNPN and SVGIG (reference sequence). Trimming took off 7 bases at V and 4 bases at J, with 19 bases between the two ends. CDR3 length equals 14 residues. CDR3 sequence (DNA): TGTGCCTTCCAGGGGTTGCACAGGAGCACTGAAGCTTTCTTT. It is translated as CAFQGLHRSTEAFF.